This T cell receptor beta chain stems from a study of T cell repertoires in cytomegalovirus infection. Study context: A matching HLA type, together with CMV infection, was signaled by public TCR beta signatures.

TCRdb processed the reads anew with MiXCR; each CDR3 protein has one entry. The repertoire holds roughly 180,000 distinct CDR3 sequences, with about 30% as singletons. This CDR3 is built from 16 residues. Germline-derived CDR1 and CDR2 are MNHNS and SASEGT. V lost 5 bases to trimming and J lost 5 bases; unmatched junction nucleotides: 13. This clonotype was observed a few times. Its target is not known. General study findings and limits: Of the TCR beta families, the public ones yielded a cumulative frequency that identified carriers of CMV plus the relevant HLA. Clonotype analysis showed dominance of the ex vivo response by HLA-C-restricted CMV-specific TCR beta clonotypes.

The sample taken for sequencing was PBMCs. The chain has TRBV6-1 and TRBJ2-3; 7 bases match TRBD1. The receptor's source is a human donor in good health (CMV status not recorded). Some clones in this sample may be carry-over from other donors' samples. As DNA, the CDR3 is TGTGCCAGCAGTAAACTGACAGGGATAATGGTAGATACGCAGTATTTT. Protein sequence: CASSKLTGIMVDTQYF.